This T cell receptor beta chain came from a study of response to subunit inactivated influenza vaccine. TCRdb analysed the RT-PCR reads with MiXCR anew, one entry per CDR3 protein. The table records about 540,000 distinct CDR3 sequences, roughly a quarter of them present only once. There are a few counts of this clonotype. Trimming pared 4 bases from V and 5 bases from J, leaving 13 bases between. The CDR3 extends over 14 amino acids. CDR1 and CDR2 (germline): SGHRS, YFSETQ. In addition, the sample was reused for a study of T cells expressing NK-cell markers. According to that study: cDNA encoding TCR beta was synthesized via 5'RACE template switching incorporating UMIs. The study sequenced eight donors, seven HCMV-seropositive and one seronegative. What restricted sorting to alpha-beta TCR T cells in several experiments was an anti-gamma-delta TCR antibody. Each of about six donors carried dominant NKG2C+ clonotypes accounting for roughly 1.0-7.0% of CD8+ T cells. Where several donors were concerned, these clonotypes also led the CD3+CD56-NKG2C+ fraction.

The receptor was derived from a man in his forties or fifties who received an inactivated influenza vaccine. The material was CD4+ T cells sorted from PBMCs, obtained roughly 12 days after vaccination. V is TRBV5-1 and J is TRBJ1-5, with D unresolved. CDR3 amino acids: CASSPGVGDQPQHF. CDR3 nucleotide sequence: TGCGCCAGCAGCCCCGGGGTCGGGGATCAGCCCCAGCATTTT.